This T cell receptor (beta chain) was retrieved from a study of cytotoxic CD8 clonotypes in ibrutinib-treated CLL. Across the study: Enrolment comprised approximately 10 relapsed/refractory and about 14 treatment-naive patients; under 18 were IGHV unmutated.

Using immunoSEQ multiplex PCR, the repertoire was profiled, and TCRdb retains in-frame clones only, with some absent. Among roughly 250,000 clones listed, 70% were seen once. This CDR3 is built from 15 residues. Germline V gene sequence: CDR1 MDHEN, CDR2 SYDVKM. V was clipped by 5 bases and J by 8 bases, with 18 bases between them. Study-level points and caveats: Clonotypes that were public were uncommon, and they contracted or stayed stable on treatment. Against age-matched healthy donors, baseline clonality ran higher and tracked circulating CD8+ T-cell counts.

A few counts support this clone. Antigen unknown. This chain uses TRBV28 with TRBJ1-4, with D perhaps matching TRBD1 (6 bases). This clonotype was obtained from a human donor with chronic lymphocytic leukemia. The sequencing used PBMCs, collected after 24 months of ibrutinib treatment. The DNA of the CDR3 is TGTGCCAGCAGTGCACCACAGGGCGGAGGGGAAAAACTGTTTTTT. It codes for CASSAPQGGGEKLFF.